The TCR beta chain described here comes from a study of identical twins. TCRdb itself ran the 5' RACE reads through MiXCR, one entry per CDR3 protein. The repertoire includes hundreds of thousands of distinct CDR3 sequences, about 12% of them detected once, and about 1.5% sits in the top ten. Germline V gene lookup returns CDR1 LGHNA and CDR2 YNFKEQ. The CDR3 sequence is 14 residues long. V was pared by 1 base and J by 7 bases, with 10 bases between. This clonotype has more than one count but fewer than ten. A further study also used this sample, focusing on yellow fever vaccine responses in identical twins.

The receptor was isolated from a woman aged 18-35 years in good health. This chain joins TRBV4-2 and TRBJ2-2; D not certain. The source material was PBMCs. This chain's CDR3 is CASSQVTFDGELFF. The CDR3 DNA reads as TGTGCCAGCAGCCAAGTGACTTTTGACGGGGAGCTGTTTTTT.